This TCR beta chain was documented in a study of cytomegalovirus exposure and HLA in healthy donors. The length of the CDR3 is 13 residues. With 0 bases removed from V and 10 bases from J, the gap between germline ends came to 12 bases. The germline gives CDR1 LGHNA, CDR2 YSLEER. The PCR contained 60 Vbeta and 13 Jbeta primers. Data came from immunoSEQ multiplex PCR; TCRdb stores just in-frame clones and leaves some out. The repertoire consists of 69,000 or so clones, with about 78% occurring once and the leading ten covering 3% to 3.5%. This chain uses TRBV4-3 with TRBJ1-1, with D unclear. This sequence was found in a man between 18 and 29 years old in good health and CMV-seronegative. Sequences were obtained from PBMCs. The CDR3 region has the DNA TGCGCCAGCAGCCAAGATGAAAGAGGCCGAGCTTTCTTT. This gives the protein CASSQDERGRAFF.